The source of this T cell receptor (beta chain) is a study of T cell responses to AZD1222 COVID-19 vaccine. Across the study: Samples with a second dose at about 4 or about 12 weeks were pooled together.

In regard to this clone: Its antigen is not known.

Study-level results: Seropositive status at baseline applied to only 6 or 7 AZD1222 recipients. Every sample of the repertoires postdated the peak T cell response.

V shed 3 bases and J 6 bases; nucleotides not matched to a gene: 2. The CDR3 totals 13 residues. Germline CDR1 and CDR2: SGHTA and FQGNSA. Sequenced by immunoSEQ multiplex PCR; TCRdb stores in-frame clones only, minus some. The sample carries around 110,000 clones, approximately 90% recorded once. The specimen comprised peripheral blood, sampled on day 0 of AZD1222 vaccination. This receptor was obtained from an adult in good health. The chain uses TRBV7-2 and TRBJ2-1; the match to TRBD1 covers 7 bases. In nucleotides, the CDR3 is TGTGCCAGCAGCTTCACAGGGGTCAATGAGCAGTTCTTC. Amino acids: CASSFTGVNEQFF.